What follows are 32 T cell receptor beta chains derived from one specimen sequenced in a study of shared clonotypes between healthy human individuals. Sequencing used immunoSEQ multiplex PCR; TCRdb keeps in-frame clones, though not all of them. The top ten clones hold 0.4% to 0.55% of a sample with roughly 1.5 million clones, approximately 98% of them seen once. The sample consisted of naive CD4+ T cells sorted from blood. Subset specified: CD45RA+ positively selected. These receptors were obtained from a man under 40 in good health.

The chain is built from TRBV11-3 and TRBJ2-1; 11 bases line up with TRBD2. The germline V gene has CDR1 SGHNT and CDR2 YENEEA. Trimming cost V 0 bases and J 10 bases; bases outside gene matches: 11. This CDR3 has 17 residues. This chain's CDR3 is CASSLDGLTSGRKEQFF. The CDR3 DNA reads as TGTGCCAGCAGCTTAGATGGTTTAACTAGCGGGAGAAAGGAGCAGTTCTTC. Based on the CDR3 plus reference TRBV11-3 and TRBJ2-1, the full variable domain is EAGVVQSPRYKIIEKKQPVAFWCNPISGHNTLYWYLQNLGQGPELLIRYENEEAVDDSQLPKDRFSAERLKGVDSTLKIQPAELGDSAVYLCASSLDGLTSGRKEQFFGPGTRLTVL.

The chain joins TRBV4-2 to TRBJ2-1; D is possibly TRBD1 (6 bases). The germline V gene encodes CDR1 LGHNA and CDR2 YNFKEQ. This CDR3 contains 18 residues. The V gene lost 7 bases and the J gene lost 2 bases, with 24 bases spanning the gap. As DNA, the CDR3 is TGTGCCAGCAACGCCCTCAGAGAGGGACAAGATCCCTACAATGAGCAGTTCTTC. The encoded protein is CASNALREGQDPYNEQFF.

The chain recombines TRBV6-1 with TRBJ1-2, with 9 bases that match TRBD1. V dropped 8 bases and J dropped 2; count of bases not matched to a gene: 3. The CDR3 is 13 residues long. Per the germline V gene, CDR1 is MNHNS and CDR2 is SASEGT. The CDR3 sequence: CASLDRGNYGYTF. Here the CDR3 DNA reads TGTGCCAGCCTGGACAGGGGAAACTATGGCTACACCTTC.

This clone has a single count. The V and J genes are TRBV18 and TRBJ1-1, with D unresolved. Germline V gene lookup returns CDR1 KGHSH and CDR2 LQKENI. V lost 4 bases to trimming and J lost 7 bases, with 16 bases between them. There are 14 residues in the CDR3. CDR3 sequence: CASSLGIDGLEAFF. The CDR3 DNA reads as TGTGCCAGCTCACTGGGGATTGACGGACTTGAAGCTTTCTTT. The whole variable domain, remainder taken from reference TRBV18 and TRBJ1-1, is NAGVMQNPRHLVRRRGQEARLRCSPMKGHSHVYWYRQLPEEGLKFMVYLQKENIIDESGMPKERFSAEFPKEGPSILRIQQVVRGDSAAYFCASSLGIDGLEAFFGQGTRLTVV.

Remarks on this clone: Additional DNA sequences in this sample encode the identical CDR3. V gene TRBV28 combines with J gene TRBJ2-3, with unresolved D. The CDR3 consists of 14 residues. V gave up 3 bases and J gave up 0 bases, with 7 bases separating them. Germline CDR1 and CDR2: MDHEN and SYDVKM. The CDR3 is CASSLGGSTDTQYF. The CDR3 DNA follows: TGTGCCAGCAGTTTGGGTGGAAGCACAGATACGCAGTATTTT.

CDR3 region: CASSPPPHPNTEAFF. The CDR3, as DNA: TGTGCCAGCTCACCACCCCCTCACCCGAACACTGAAGCTTTCTTT. The rearrangement joins TRBV18 to TRBJ1-1; no clear D gene. V lost 0 bases and J lost 1, with 9 bases in between. CDR3 length: 15 residues. Germline loops: CDR1 KGHSH, CDR2 LQKENI.

CDR3 DNA: TGCGCCAGCAGCCTAGGGACAGTTGGGACCTACGAGCAGTACTTC. The encoded protein is CASSLGTVGTYEQYF. The V and J genes are TRBV5-1 and TRBJ2-7, with 7 bases that match TRBD1. Germline trimming cut 4 bases from V and 2 bases from J; bases unmatched to any gene: 9. The germline gives CDR1 SGHRS, CDR2 YFSETQ. CDR3 length: 15 amino acids.

The rearrangement links TRBV11-2 to TRBJ2-1; D remains ambiguous. Germline V gives CDR1 SGHAT, CDR2 FQNNGV. This CDR3 comprises 12 residues. Trimming took 4 bases from V and 10 from J, leaving 11 bases between them. The CDR3 DNA is TGTGCCAGCAGCTCCCACCTTGGGGAGCAGTTCTTC. Its protein product is CASSSHLGEQFF.

The chain joins TRBV28 to TRBJ1-5, with D unclear. The germline CDR1 and CDR2 sequences are MDHEN and SYDVKM. The CDR3 loop spans 14 amino acids. Trimming took 4 bases from V and 0 from J, leaving 7 bases between them. The CDR3 DNA sequence: TGTGCCAGCAGTTCCAGACCTAGCAATCAGCCCCAGCATTTT. Amino acids: CASSSRPSNQPQHF.

This sequence joins TRBV2 and TRBJ2-4, with TRBD2 as a possible D gene (6 bases). V dropped 1 base and J dropped 0 bases, with 10 bases sitting between them. The germline V gene has CDR1 SNHLY and CDR2 FYNNEI. The CDR3 extends over 16 amino acids. The CDR3 DNA reads as TGTGCCAGCAGTGAAGAGGGAGCGGGAGCCAAAAACATTCAGTACTTC. It codes for CASSEEGAGAKNIQYF. Full variable domain (outside the CDR3, taken from reference TRBV2 and TRBJ2-4): EPEVTQTPSHQVTQMGQEVILRCVPISNHLYFYWYRQILGQKVEFLVSFYNNEISEKSEIFDDQFSVERPDGSNFTLKIRSTKLEDSAMYFCASSEEGAGAKNIQYFGAGTRLSVL.

This chain joins TRBV5-4 and TRBJ2-6; D is perhaps TRBD1 (5 bases). CDR1 and CDR2 (germline): SGHNT, YYREEE (reference sequence). Trimming took 2 bases from V and 3 from J, leaving 15 bases between them. The CDR3 length is 17 residues. CDR3 amino acids: CASSFRVMNGGANVLTF. The CDR3 DNA is TGTGCCAGCAGCTTCAGGGTGATGAACGGTGGGGCCAACGTCCTGACTTTC.

The rearrangement joins TRBV9 to TRBJ1-2; no clear D gene. Trimming stripped 3 bases from V and 4 bases from J, with 16 bases between. The CDR3 spans 15 residues. Germline assignment: CDR1 SGDLS and CDR2 YYNGEE. CDR3 sequence: CASSATVEGGYGYTF. In nucleotides, the CDR3 is TGTGCCAGCAGCGCCACGGTGGAGGGCGGCTATGGCTACACCTTC.

The chain is built from TRBV5-4 and TRBJ2-1; D gene ambiguous. This CDR3 has 16 amino acids. Germline values: CDR1 SGHNT, CDR2 YYREEE (reference sequence). Trimming took 0 bases from V and 5 from J, leaving 15 bases between them. Here the CDR3 DNA reads TGTGCCAGCAGCTTGGTGGGGATTGGGATGGACAATGAGCAGTTCTTC. This sequence encodes CASSLVGIGMDNEQFF.

This clone was detected a few times. The genes are TRBV9 and TRBJ1-2; 11 bases align to TRBD1. Germline V CDR1 and CDR2: SGDLS, YYNGEE. CDR3 size: 15 residues. With 3 bases clipped from V and 3 bases from J, the junction kept 4 bases outside the gene matches. The chain's CDR3 is CASSGQGQGDYGYTF. The CDR3 nucleotides read TGTGCCAGCAGCGGACAGGGACAGGGGGACTATGGCTACACCTTC. The variable domain in full, with the rest retrieved from reference TRBV9 and TRBJ1-2, is DSGVTQTPKHLITATGQRVTLRCSPRSGDLSVYWYQQSLDQGLQFLIQYYNGEERAKGNILERFSAQQFPDLHSELNLSSLELGDSALYFCASSGQGQGDYGYTFGSGTRLTVV.

V usage is TRBV11-2 and J usage is TRBJ2-7; TRBD1 agrees at 7 bases. V lost 4 bases, J lost 4 bases, and 7 bases stayed unmatched. Germline CDR1 and CDR2: SGHAT and FQNNGV. The CDR3 totals 14 residues. The CDR3 is CASSSRDRKYEQYF. In nucleotides, the CDR3 is TGTGCCAGCAGCTCCCGGGACAGAAAATACGAGCAGTACTTC.

The V and J genes are TRBV19 and TRBJ2-2; D is perhaps TRBD1 (6 bases). Trimming removed 3 bases at V and 1 base at J, with 12 bases between. CDR1 is LNHDA and CDR2 is SQIVND in the germline V gene (reference sequence). The CDR3 is made up of 16 amino acids. DNA for the CDR3: TGTGCCAGTAGTATTCTTTGGGGACAGAACACCGGGGAGCTGTTTTTT. Translation: CASSILWGQNTGELFF.

The chain has TRBV11-1 and TRBJ2-5, with TRBD2 matching 16 bases. J lost 4 bases, V lost 5 bases, and 7 bases had no gene match. The V gene's germline CDR1 is SGHAT and CDR2 FQDESV (reference sequence). This CDR3 region has 17 residues. Here the CDR3 DNA reads TGTGCCAGCAGCCAGGGACTAGCGGGAGGGCTTGGAGAGACCCAGTACTTC. This gives the protein CASSQGLAGGLGETQYF.

The chain carries TRBV14 and TRBJ1-2; 10 bases line up with TRBD1. Losses at the gene ends were 4 bases for V and 2 bases for J; bases not matched to a gene: 13. The V gene's germline CDR1 is SGHDN and CDR2 FVKESK. The CDR3 is 18 residues long. The CDR3 DNA is TGTGCCAGCAGCCGATTGGGACAGGGGTTCGCGAACAACTATGGCTACACCTTC. The encoded protein is CASSRLGQGFANNYGYTF.

The rearrangement joins TRBV5-1 to TRBJ2-1; perhaps D is TRBD1 or TRBD2 (5 bases each). V lost 0 bases and J 8 bases, leaving 12 bases between the germline ends. The CDR3 length is 14 residues. Per germline, CDR1 SGHRS and CDR2 YFSETQ. The CDR3 loop is CASSLGLGVDEQFF. DNA of the CDR3: TGCGCCAGCAGCTTGGGGCTGGGGGTCGATGAGCAGTTCTTC. Supplemented by reference TRBV5-1 and TRBJ2-1, the full variable domain reads KAGVTQTPRYLIKTRGQQVTLSCSPISGHRSVSWYQQTPGQGLQFLFEYFSETQRNKGNFPGRFSGRQFSNSRSEMNVSTLELGDSALYLCASSLGLGVDEQFFGPGTRLTVL.

This chain's CDR3 is CASSAGQVITGELFF. In nucleotides, the CDR3 is TGTGCCAGCTCAGCCGGACAGGTGATCACCGGGGAGCTGTTTTTT. The genes are TRBV18 and TRBJ2-2; the match to TRBD1 covers 7 bases. The CDR3 sequence is 15 residues long. CDR1 is KGHSH, CDR2 LQKENI, per germline. V gave up 5 bases and J gave up 4 bases; unmatched junction bases: 7.

The V gene is TRBV5-6, the J gene TRBJ1-5, with D possibly matching TRBD1 (5 bases). Trimming removed 3 bases from V and 7 bases from J, with 11 bases in between. The CDR3 has 13 residues. Germline-derived CDR1 and CDR2 are SGHDT and YYEEEE. CDR3 coding DNA: TGTGCCAGCAGCTCAGGGTTAGGACAGCCCCAGCATTTT. Translated, it gives CASSSGLGQPQHF.

Here the CDR3 reads CASTPDRVKQETQYF. The CDR3 region has the DNA TGTGCCAGCACACCGGACAGGGTAAAGCAAGAGACCCAGTACTTC. The chain joins TRBV7-9 to TRBJ2-5; 8 bases agree with TRBD1. The CDR3 extends over 15 amino acids. J was trimmed by 2 bases and V by 7 bases; bases with no gene match: 9. CDR1 and CDR2 from the germline V gene are SEHNR and FQNEAQ (reference sequence).

The chain couples TRBV5-1 to TRBJ2-2; D gene unclear. Trimming took 1 base from V and 5 from J, leaving 12 bases between them. This CDR3 contains 15 residues. Germline V gene data show CDR1 as SGHRS and CDR2 as YFSETQ. The CDR3 DNA is TGCGCCAGCAGCTTGTACGTTGGTGGAACCGGGGAGCTGTTTTTT. Translating gives CASSLYVGGTGELFF. Filled out from reference TRBV5-1 and TRBJ2-2, the complete variable domain reads KAGVTQTPRYLIKTRGQQVTLSCSPISGHRSVSWYQQTPGQGLQFLFEYFSETQRNKGNFPGRFSGRQFSNSRSEMNVSTLELGDSALYLCASSLYVGGTGELFFGEGSRLTVL.

The V and J genes are TRBV7-2 and TRBJ1-4; D is ambiguous. Germline V gene sequence: CDR1 SGHTA, CDR2 FQGNSA. V lost 0 bases and J lost 4, with 6 bases in between. CDR3 length equals 14 residues. The chain's CDR3 is CASSLAGLNEKLFF. As DNA, the CDR3 is TGTGCCAGCAGCTTAGCAGGCCTTAATGAAAAACTGTTTTTT. Filled out from reference TRBV7-2 and TRBJ1-4, the complete variable domain reads GAGVSQSPSNKVTEKGKDVELRCDPISGHTALYWYRQSLGQGLEFLIYFQGNSAPDKSGLPSDRFSAERTGGSVSTLTIQRTQQEDSAVYLCASSLAGLNEKLFFGSGTQLSVL.

The J gene is TRBJ2-5, the V gene TRBV14; TRBD2 agrees at 7 bases. This CDR3 comprises 16 residues. V shed 1 base, J shed 4 bases, and the junction held 9 bases outside the gene matches. Germline V CDR1 and CDR2: SGHDN, FVKESK. DNA for the CDR3: TGTGCCAGCAGCCAAGGAGCGGGGATTGTCGGAGAGACCCAGTACTTC. Protein product: CASSQGAGIVGETQYF.

The rearrangement links TRBV5-4 to TRBJ2-3; D perhaps matches TRBD1 (6 bases). Trimming took 3 bases from V and 6 from J, leaving 11 bases between them. Germline V gives CDR1 SGHNT, CDR2 YYREEE (reference sequence). The CDR3 spans 13 residues. Here the CDR3 DNA reads TGTGCCAGCAGCTACGGACAGTTTGATACGCAGTATTTT. It is translated as CASSYGQFDTQYF. Together with reference TRBV5-4 and TRBJ2-3, the CDR3 gives the full variable domain: ETGVTQSPTHLIKTRGQQVTLRCSSQSGHNTVSWYQQALGQGPQFIFQYYREEENGRGNFPPRFSGLQFPNYSSELNVNALELDDSALYLCASSYGQFDTQYFGPGTRLTVL.

The V call is TRBV4-3, the J call TRBJ2-7; 10 nucleotides align to TRBD1. Per the germline V gene, CDR1 is LGHNA and CDR2 is YSLEER. This CDR3 spans 15 amino acids. V lost 3 bases, J lost 3 bases, and 5 bases stayed unmatched. The DNA for the CDR3 is TGCGCCAGCAGCCACCGGACAGGGGGTGACTACGAGCAGTACTTC. The encoded protein is CASSHRTGGDYEQYF.

The chain carries TRBV29-1 and TRBJ2-5; possibly TRBD1 for D (5 bases). The CDR3 contains 12 residues. Per the germline V gene, CDR1 is SQVTM and CDR2 is ANQGSEA. Trimming removed 0 bases from V and 4 bases from J, with 6 bases in between. The CDR3 loop reads CSVEDTGETQYF. For the CDR3, the DNA is TGCAGCGTTGAAGATACAGGAGAGACCCAGTACTTC.

V is TRBV11-3 and J is TRBJ2-7; D is possibly TRBD2 (6 bases). There are 16 residues in the CDR3. V lost 3 bases and J lost 0, with 15 bases in between. Per the germline V gene, CDR1 is SGHNT and CDR2 is YENEEA. CDR3 bases: TGTGCCAGCAGCTTTAGCGCGGGGCAGGTCTCCTACGAGCAGTACTTC. This translates into CASSFSAGQVSYEQYF.

The chain recombines TRBV5-4 with TRBJ1-2, with D tentatively TRBD1 (5 bases). Trimming cost V 0 bases and J 2 bases, with 8 bases left between them. CDR3 length: 14 amino acids. Germline CDR1 and CDR2: SGHNT and YYREEE (reference sequence). The CDR3 sequence is CASSLERGNYGYTF. Here the CDR3 DNA reads TGTGCCAGCAGCTTGGAACGGGGGAACTATGGCTACACCTTC. The variable domain in full, with the rest retrieved from reference TRBV5-4 and TRBJ1-2, is ETGVTQSPTHLIKTRGQQVTLRCSSQSGHNTVSWYQQALGQGPQFIFQYYREEENGRGNFPPRFSGLQFPNYSSELNVNALELDDSALYLCASSLERGNYGYTFGSGTRLTVV.

The CDR3 region has the DNA TGCGCCAGCAAAGGGTTTCCGGGGTACAATGAGCAGTTCTTC. Translating it yields CASKGFPGYNEQFF. This rearrangement joins TRBV4-1 to TRBJ2-1; D perhaps matches TRBD2 (5 bases). The germline V gene encodes CDR1 MGHRA and CDR2 YSYEKL. V shed 7 bases and J shed 4 bases, with 14 bases lying between them. The CDR3 is 14 residues long.

The rearrangement joins TRBV5-1 to TRBJ1-1, with D uncertain. V dropped 1 base and J dropped 3 bases, with 10 bases sitting between them. The CDR3 extends over 14 amino acids. CDR1 is SGHRS and CDR2 is YFSETQ in the germline V gene. CDR3 DNA: TGCGCCAGCAGCTTGTACGGTAGTGACACTGAAGCTTTCTTT. Translation gives CASSLYGSDTEAFF.